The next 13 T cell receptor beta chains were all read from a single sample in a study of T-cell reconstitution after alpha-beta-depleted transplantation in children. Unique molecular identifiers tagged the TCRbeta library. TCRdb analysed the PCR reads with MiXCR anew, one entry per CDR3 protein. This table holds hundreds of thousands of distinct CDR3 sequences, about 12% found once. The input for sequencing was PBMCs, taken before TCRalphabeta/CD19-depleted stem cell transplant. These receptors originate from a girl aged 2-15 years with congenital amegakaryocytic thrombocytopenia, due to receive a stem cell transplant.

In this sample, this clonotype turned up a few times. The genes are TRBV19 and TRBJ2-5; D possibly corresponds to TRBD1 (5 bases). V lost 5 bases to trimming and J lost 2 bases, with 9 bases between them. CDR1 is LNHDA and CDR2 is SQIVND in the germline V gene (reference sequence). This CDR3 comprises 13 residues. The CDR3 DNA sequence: TGTGCCAGTAGTCCTAGACAGCAAGAGACCCAGTACTTC. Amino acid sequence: CASSPRQQETQYF.

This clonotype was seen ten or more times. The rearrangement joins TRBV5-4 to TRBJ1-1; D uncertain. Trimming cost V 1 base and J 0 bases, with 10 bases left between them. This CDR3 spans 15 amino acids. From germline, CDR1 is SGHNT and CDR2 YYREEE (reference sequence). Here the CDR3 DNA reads TGTGCCAGCAGCTTGACGGACCCTATGAACACTGAAGCTTTCTTT. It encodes CASSLTDPMNTEAFF.

The CDR3 loop reads CASSTGTSGRYQGEQYF. CDR3 bases: TGCGCCAGCAGCACCGGGACTAGCGGGAGGTACCAGGGCGAGCAGTACTTC. The chain has TRBV5-1 and TRBJ2-7; TRBD2 agrees at 15 bases. The ends lost 4 bases at V and 6 bases at J; junction bases unmatched: 11. CDR1 and CDR2 (germline): SGHRS, YFSETQ. The CDR3 is made up of 17 amino acids.

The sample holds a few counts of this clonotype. The CDR3 region is CSAQARDRYEQYF. CDR3 nucleotides: TGCAGCGCTCAGGCCAGGGACCGCTACGAGCAGTACTTC. The chain is built from TRBV29-1 and TRBJ2-7, with D perhaps being TRBD1 or TRBD2 (5 bases each). The CDR3 totals 13 residues. CDR1 is SQVTM and CDR2 is ANQGSEA in the germline V gene. V lost 7 bases to trimming and J lost 3 bases, with 16 bases between them.

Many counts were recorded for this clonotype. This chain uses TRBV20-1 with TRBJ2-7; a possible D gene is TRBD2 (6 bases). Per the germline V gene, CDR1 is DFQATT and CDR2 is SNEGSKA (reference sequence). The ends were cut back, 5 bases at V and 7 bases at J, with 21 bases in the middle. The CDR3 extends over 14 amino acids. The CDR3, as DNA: TGCAGTGCTGAACCTGGAGGGCGGTATGGAGAGCAGTACTTC. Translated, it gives CSAEPGGRYGEQYF.

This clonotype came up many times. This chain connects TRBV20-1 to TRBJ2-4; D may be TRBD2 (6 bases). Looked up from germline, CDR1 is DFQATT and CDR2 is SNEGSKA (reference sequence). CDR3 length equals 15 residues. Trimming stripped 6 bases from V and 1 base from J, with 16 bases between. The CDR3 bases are TGCAGTGCCCAAAGCGGAGGGATGGCCAAAAACATTCAGTACTTC. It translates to CSAQSGGMAKNIQYF.

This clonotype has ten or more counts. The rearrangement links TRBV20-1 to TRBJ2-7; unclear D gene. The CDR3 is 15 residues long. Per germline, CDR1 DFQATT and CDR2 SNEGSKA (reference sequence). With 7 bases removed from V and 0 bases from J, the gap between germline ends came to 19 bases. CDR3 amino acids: CSVGWSSPSSYEQYF. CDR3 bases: TGCAGTGTCGGCTGGAGCTCGCCAAGCTCCTACGAGCAGTACTTC.

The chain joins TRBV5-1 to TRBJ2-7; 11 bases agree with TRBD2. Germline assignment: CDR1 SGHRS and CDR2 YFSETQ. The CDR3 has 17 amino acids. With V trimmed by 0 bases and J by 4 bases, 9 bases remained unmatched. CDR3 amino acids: CASSLEGSGRAGYEQYF. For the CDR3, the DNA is TGCGCCAGCAGCTTGGAAGGTAGCGGGAGGGCCGGATACGAGCAGTACTTC.

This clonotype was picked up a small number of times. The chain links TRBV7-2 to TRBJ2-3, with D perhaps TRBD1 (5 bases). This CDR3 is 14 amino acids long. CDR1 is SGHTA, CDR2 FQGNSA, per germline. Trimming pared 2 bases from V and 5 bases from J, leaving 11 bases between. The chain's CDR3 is CASSLSQGLDTQYF. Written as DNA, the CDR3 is TGTGCCAGCAGCTTATCCCAGGGTCTAGATACGCAGTATTTT.

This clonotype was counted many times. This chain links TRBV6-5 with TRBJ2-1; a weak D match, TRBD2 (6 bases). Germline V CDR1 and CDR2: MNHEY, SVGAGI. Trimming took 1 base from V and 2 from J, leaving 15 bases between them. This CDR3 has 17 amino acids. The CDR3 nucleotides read TGTGCCAGCAGTTACTACCCCCAGGCGGGACCCTACAATGAGCAGTTCTTC. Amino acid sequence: CASSYYPQAGPYNEQFF.

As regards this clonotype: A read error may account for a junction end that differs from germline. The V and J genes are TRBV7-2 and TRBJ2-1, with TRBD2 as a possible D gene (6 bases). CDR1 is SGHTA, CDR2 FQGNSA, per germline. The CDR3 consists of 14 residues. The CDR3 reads CASSASGLYDEQFF. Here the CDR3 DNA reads TGTGCCAGCAGTGCCAGCGGGCTCTACGATGAGCAGTTCTTC. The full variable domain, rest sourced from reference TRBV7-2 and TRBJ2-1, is GAGVSQSPSNKVTEKGKDVELRCDPISGHTALYWYRQSLGQGLEFLIYFQGNSAPDKSGLPSDRFSAERTGGSVSTLTIQRTQQEDSAVYLCASSASGLYDEQFFGPGTRLTVL.

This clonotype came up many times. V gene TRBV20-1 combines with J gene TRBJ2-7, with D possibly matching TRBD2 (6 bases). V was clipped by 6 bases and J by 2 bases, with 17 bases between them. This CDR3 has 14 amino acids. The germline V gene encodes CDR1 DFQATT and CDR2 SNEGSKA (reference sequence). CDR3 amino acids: CSATSLERAYEQYF. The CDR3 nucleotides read TGCAGTGCCACCTCACTAGAGCGGGCCTACGAGCAGTACTTC.

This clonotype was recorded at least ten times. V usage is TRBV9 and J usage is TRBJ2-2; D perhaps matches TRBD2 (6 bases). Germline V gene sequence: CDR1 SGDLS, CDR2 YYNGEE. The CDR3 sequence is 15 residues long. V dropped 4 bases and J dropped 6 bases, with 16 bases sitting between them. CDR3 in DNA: TGTGCCAGCAGCCCCGGGTCAGGAGGGCCCGGGGAGCTGTTTTTT. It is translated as CASSPGSGGPGELFF.